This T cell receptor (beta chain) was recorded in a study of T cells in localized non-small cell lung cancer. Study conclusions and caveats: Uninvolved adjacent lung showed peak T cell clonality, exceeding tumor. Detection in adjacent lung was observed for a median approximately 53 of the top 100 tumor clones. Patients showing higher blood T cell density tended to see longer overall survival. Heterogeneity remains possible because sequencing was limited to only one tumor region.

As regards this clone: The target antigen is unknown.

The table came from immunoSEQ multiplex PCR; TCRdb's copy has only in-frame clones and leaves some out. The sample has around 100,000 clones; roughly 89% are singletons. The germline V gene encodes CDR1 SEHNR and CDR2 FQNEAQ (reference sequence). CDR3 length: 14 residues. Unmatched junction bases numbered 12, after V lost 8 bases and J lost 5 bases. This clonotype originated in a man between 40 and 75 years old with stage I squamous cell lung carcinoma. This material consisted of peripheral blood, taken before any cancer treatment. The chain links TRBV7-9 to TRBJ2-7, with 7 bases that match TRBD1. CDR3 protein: CASQAAGGRNEQYF. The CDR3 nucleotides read TGTGCCAGCCAAGCGGCAGGGGGTAGAAACGAGCAGTACTTC.